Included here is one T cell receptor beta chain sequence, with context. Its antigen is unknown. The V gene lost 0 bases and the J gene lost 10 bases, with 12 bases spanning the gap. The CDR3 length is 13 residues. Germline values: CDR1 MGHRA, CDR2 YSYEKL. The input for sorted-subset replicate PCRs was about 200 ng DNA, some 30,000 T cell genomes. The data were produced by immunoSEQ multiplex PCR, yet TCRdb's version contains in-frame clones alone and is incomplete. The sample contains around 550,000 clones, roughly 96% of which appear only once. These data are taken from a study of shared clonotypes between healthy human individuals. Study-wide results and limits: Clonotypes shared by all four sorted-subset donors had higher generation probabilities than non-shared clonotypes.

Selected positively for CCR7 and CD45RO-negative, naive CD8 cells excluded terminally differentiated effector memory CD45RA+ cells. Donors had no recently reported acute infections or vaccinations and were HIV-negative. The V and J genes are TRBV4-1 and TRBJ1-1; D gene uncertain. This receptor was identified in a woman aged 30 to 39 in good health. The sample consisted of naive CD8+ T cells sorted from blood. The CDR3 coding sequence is TGCGCCAGCAGCCAAGATCCCGTCATGTCAGCTTTCTTT. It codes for CASSQDPVMSAFF.